This is a list of T cell receptor beta chains from one sample in a study of spatial heterogeneity in lung cancer. TCRdb re-derived calls from the 5' RACE reads in MiXCR, one entry per CDR3 protein. The table shows approximately 24,000 distinct CDR3 sequences, with about 5.1% occurring only once. Sequenced material: PBMCs, taken at surgery. All receptors derive from a male donor with early-stage non-small cell lung cancer. CDR3s include the opening cysteine and the closing phenylalanine or tryptophan. The D gene is left open where the match is weak. Clone size appears in some rows only: once, few, many, or a class for an expanded clone.

clone size	J gene	V gene	D gene	CDR3 DNA	CDR3 protein
many	TRBJ2-2	TRBV7-9	.	TGTGCCAGCACCAACCCGGGGTCCCCAACCGGGGAGCTGTTTTTT	CASTNPGSPTGELFF
many	TRBJ1-5	TRBV12-3/TRBV12-4	.	TGTGCCAGCAGCCCCCAGGGCGGTCAGCCCCAGCATTTT	CASSPQGGQPQHF
medium-sized	TRBJ2-1	TRBV7-6	TRBD2	TGTGCCAGCAGTTTAGGGACTAGCAGATACAATGAGCAGTTCTTC	CASSLGTSRYNEQFF
many	TRBJ2-1	TRBV9	TRBD2	TGTGCCAGCAGCGGCAATGGGAGGGGCTACAATGAGCAGTTCTTC	CASSGNGRGYNEQFF
.	TRBJ1-5	TRBV25-1	.	TGTGCCAGCAGTGAAACCCCGGGACGCGGACGCAATCAGCCCCAGCATTTT	CASSETPGRGRNQPQHF
many	TRBJ2-5	TRBV18	.	TGTGCCAGCTCACCACCGGCGCAGGACCAAGAGACCCAGTACTTC	CASSPPAQDQETQYF
many	TRBJ2-7	TRBV20-1	TRBD2	TGCAGTGCCCCCGGGACTAGCGGCTACGAGCAGTACTTC	CSAPGTSGYEQYF
many	TRBJ2-6	TRBV6-5	.	TGTGCCAGCAGTTACGCTCAGGGGTCTGGGGCCAACGTCCTGACTTTC	CASSYAQGSGANVLTF
many	TRBJ2-1	TRBV12-3/TRBV12-4	.	TGTGCCAGCAGCCTAAGCGAATCCAATGAGCAGTTCTTC	CASSLSESNEQFF
many	TRBJ2-3	TRBV6-5	TRBD2	TGTGCCAGTCGGGGGGGGAGGAATACGCAGTATTTT	CASRGGRNTQYF
many	TRBJ1-5	TRBV20-1	.	TGCAGTGCCACCCCCGGCAGTGAAAGCAATCAGCCCCAGCATTTT	CSATPGSESNQPQHF
many	TRBJ1-1	TRBV6-6	.	TGTGCCACCAAAGGGGATGGTGAAGCTTTCTTT	CATKGDGEAFF
many	TRBJ2-5	TRBV28	.	TGTGCCAGCAGCCGTACGAGGAGGGAGACCCAGTACTTC	CASSRTRRETQYF
many	TRBJ1-2	TRBV20-1	TRBD1	TGCAGTGCTCTACCACTCCGGGACAGGGCTGACTATGGCTACACCTTC	CSALPLRDRADYGYTF
many	TRBJ2-7	TRBV27	.	TGTGCCTCCAGAGGGGGAGGGCCGGTCAACGAGCAGTACTTC	CASRGGGPVNEQYF
many	TRBJ1-1	TRBV18	.	TGTGCCAGCTCACCACCGGCTGGCAGGGACACTGAAGCTTTCTTT	CASSPPAGRDTEAFF
many	TRBJ2-7	TRBV18	.	TGTGCCAGCTCACCCGCAAACAAGGGATCCTACGAGCAGTACTTC	CASSPANKGSYEQYF
many	TRBJ2-3	TRBV27	.	TGTGCCAGCAGTAAAGGGGACACAGATACGCAGTATTTT	CASSKGDTDTQYF
many	TRBJ2-5	TRBV7-8	.	TGTGCCAGCAGCTTTGGGACTTTACAAGAGACCCAGTACTTC	CASSFGTLQETQYF
many	TRBJ1-1	TRBV20-1	.	TGCAGTGCTGGGTCACACTTTGGTGCTGAAGCTTTCTTT	CSAGSHFGAEAFF
many	TRBJ1-5	TRBV19	.	TGTGCCAGTACCGAACAAGTAATGGGTCAGCCCCAGCATTTT	CASTEQVMGQPQHF
few	TRBJ2-6	TRBV18	TRBD1	TGTGCCAGCTCAGCGAATACAGGGGACTCTGGGGCCAACGTCCTGACTTTC	CASSANTGDSGANVLTF
many	TRBJ2-2	TRBV28	.	TGTGCCAGCAGCGTCTCCACCGGGGAGCTGTTTTTT	CASSVSTGELFF
many	TRBJ1-2	TRBV4-1	TRBD1	TGCGCCAGCAGCCAGGGGAAAGAGGACAGGGGACGGGGCTACACCTTC	CASSQGKEDRGRGYTF
many	TRBJ2-5	TRBV6-5	.	TGTGCCAGCAGTTATGGGGCAGCACAAGAGACCCAGTACTTC	CASSYGAAQETQYF
many	TRBJ2-3	TRBV5-1	TRBD2	TGCGCCAGCAGACGGGGGGACACAGATACGCAGTATTTT	CASRRGDTDTQYF
many	TRBJ1-6	TRBV20-1	.	TGCAGTGCTAGAGATGGAGGGGAAAGTCGTAATTCACCCCTCCACTTT	CSARDGGESRNSPLHF
many	TRBJ1-2	TRBV28	.	TGTGCCAGCACCGACCCGATAAGGGGCTACACCTTC	CASTDPIRGYTF
many	TRBJ2-5	TRBV7-9	TRBD2	TGTGCCAGCAGCCCCGGGGGGGCTAGTAGTTCGGAGACCCAGTACTTC	CASSPGGASSSETQYF
many	TRBJ2-1	TRBV27	.	TGTGCCAGCCAGGGCCCCCGCGGGCAGTTCTTC	CASQGPRGQFF
many	TRBJ1-2	TRBV18	.	TGTGCCAGCTCACCACCGGCGGAGGGCTACACCTTC	CASSPPAEGYTF
many	TRBJ2-1	TRBV6-2/TRBV6-3	TRBD2	TGTGCCAGCAGTTACTCACTGTCACTAGCGGGAGGGGATGAGCAGTTCTTC	CASSYSLSLAGGDEQFF
many	TRBJ2-1	TRBV5-1	TRBD1	TGCGCCAGCAGCCACCCCACACAGGGGGGTAGGATGGATGAGCAGTTCTTC	CASSHPTQGGRMDEQFF
many	TRBJ2-7	TRBV20-1	TRBD2	TGCAGTGCTAGATCGCGCGGGGGAACCTACGAGCAGTACTTC	CSARSRGGTYEQYF
.	TRBJ2-3	TRBV29-1	.	TGCAGCGTCCGGGACAACCCGGGAGGCACAGATACGCAGTATTTT	CSVRDNPGGTDTQYF
.	TRBJ2-2	TRBV6-2/TRBV6-3	TRBD2	TGTGCCAGCAGGACCCGACTAGCGGGAGGGTACGGGGAGCTGTTTTTT	CASRTRLAGGYGELFF
many	TRBJ1-2	TRBV11-2	.	TGTGCCAGCAGCCCCGGGAGGGTTGATCATGGCTACACCTTC	CASSPGRVDHGYTF
many	TRBJ2-3	TRBV6-2/TRBV6-3	.	TGTGCCAGCAGTCCCACGGTGGGGACGGATACGCAGTATTTT	CASSPTVGTDTQYF
few	TRBJ2-5	TRBV28	.	TGTGCCAGCAGTTGGTCGAGGTATATGCCGGAGACCCAGTACTTC	CASSWSRYMPETQYF
many	TRBJ1-1	TRBV2	.	TGTGCCAGCAGTCAGACAGGTTCCACTGAAGCTTTCTTT	CASSQTGSTEAFF
many	TRBJ1-5	TRBV9	.	TGTGCCAGCAGCCCCGGGGGGAGCAATCAGCCCCAGCATTTT	CASSPGGSNQPQHF
few	TRBJ2-7	TRBV27	TRBD1	TGTGCCAGCAGTACGCCGGGACAGGGTACCTACGAGCAGTACTTC	CASSTPGQGTYEQYF
medium-sized	TRBJ2-7	TRBV6-5	.	TGTGCCAGCAGTTCCTTGACACTCGAGCAGTACTTC	CASSSLTLEQYF
many	TRBJ2-1	TRBV28	.	TGTGCCAGCACCGTCAGAAGCTCCTACAATGAGCAGTTCTTC	CASTVRSSYNEQFF
many	TRBJ1-1	TRBV7-2	.	TGTGCCAGCAGCTTCGGCAGTGAAGCTTTCTTT	CASSFGSEAFF
many	TRBJ1-2	TRBV29-1	TRBD1	TGCAGCGTTAGACAGGGGAATGGCTACACCTTC	CSVRQGNGYTF
medium-sized	TRBJ2-7	TRBV28	.	TGTGCCAGCAGTTTACTTGGGTACGAGCAGTACTTC	CASSLLGYEQYF
many	TRBJ2-1	TRBV7-3	.	TGTGCCAGCAGCTTAACGGTCCGGGACAATGAGCAGTTCTTC	CASSLTVRDNEQFF
many	TRBJ1-2	TRBV12-3/TRBV12-4	.	TGTGCCAGCAGGGGGCCACCGGGAGGCTACACCTTC	CASRGPPGGYTF
many	TRBJ1-1	TRBV3-1	TRBD1	TGTGCCAGCAGCCAAATAAAACAGGGGAGGGGTGAAGCTTTCTTT	CASSQIKQGRGEAFF
many	TRBJ2-5	TRBV29-1	.	TGCAGCGCCCTAGGATATGAGACCCAGTACTTC	CSALGYETQYF
many	TRBJ2-5	TRBV5-1	.	TGCGCCAGCAGCTTCAACAGCCAAGAGACCCAGTACTTC	CASSFNSQETQYF
many	TRBJ2-7	TRBV5-8	TRBD1	TGTGCCAGCAGCCTATATTCCGGGACAGGGGTCCGGGAGCAGTACTTC	CASSLYSGTGVREQYF
many	TRBJ1-5	TRBV28	.	TGTGCCAGCAGCCCCCAACGGGGGCAAAATCAGCCCCAGCATTTT	CASSPQRGQNQPQHF